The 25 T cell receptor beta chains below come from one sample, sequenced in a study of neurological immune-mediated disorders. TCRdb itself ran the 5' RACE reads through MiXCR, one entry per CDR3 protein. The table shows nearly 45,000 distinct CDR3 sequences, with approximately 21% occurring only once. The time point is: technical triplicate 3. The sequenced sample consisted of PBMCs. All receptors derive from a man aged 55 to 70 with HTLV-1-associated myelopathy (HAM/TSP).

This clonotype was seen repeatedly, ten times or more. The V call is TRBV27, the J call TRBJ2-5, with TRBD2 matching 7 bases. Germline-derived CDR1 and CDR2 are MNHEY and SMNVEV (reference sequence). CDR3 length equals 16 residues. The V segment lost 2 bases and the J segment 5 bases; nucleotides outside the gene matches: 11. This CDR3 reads CASSLKGGARGETQYF. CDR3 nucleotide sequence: TGTGCCAGCAGTTTAAAGGGCGGAGCGCGGGGGGAGACCCAGTACTTC.

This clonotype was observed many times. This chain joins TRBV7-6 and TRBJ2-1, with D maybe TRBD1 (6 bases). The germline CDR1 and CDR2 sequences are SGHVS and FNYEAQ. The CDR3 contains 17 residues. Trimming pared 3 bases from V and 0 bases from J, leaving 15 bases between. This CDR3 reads CASSLERRGLSYNEQFF. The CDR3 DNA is TGTGCCAGCAGCTTGGAACGCAGGGGTCTCTCCTACAATGAGCAGTTCTTC.

CDR3 protein: CATRKTGNTEAFF. The CDR3 coding sequence is TGTGCCACCCGAAAGACAGGGAACACTGAAGCTTTCTTT. This rearrangement joins TRBV24-1 to TRBJ1-1; maybe TRBD1 (6 bases). The CDR3 totals 13 residues. CDR1 is KGHDR and CDR2 is SFDVKD in the germline V gene. Trimming stripped 9 bases from V and 1 base from J, with 11 bases between.

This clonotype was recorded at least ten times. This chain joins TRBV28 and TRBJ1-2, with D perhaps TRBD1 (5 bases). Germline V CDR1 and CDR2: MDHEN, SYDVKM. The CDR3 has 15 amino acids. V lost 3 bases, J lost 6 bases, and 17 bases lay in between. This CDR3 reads CASSLEGRAYDGYTF. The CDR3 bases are TGTGCCAGCAGTTTGGAGGGCAGGGCGTATGATGGCTACACCTTC.

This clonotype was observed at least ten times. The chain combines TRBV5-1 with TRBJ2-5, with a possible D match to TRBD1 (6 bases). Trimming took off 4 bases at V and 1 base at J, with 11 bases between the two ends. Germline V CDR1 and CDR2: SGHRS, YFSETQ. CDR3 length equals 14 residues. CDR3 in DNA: TGCGCCAGCAGCCCGGGACATCCCCAAGAGACCCAGTACTTC. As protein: CASSPGHPQETQYF.

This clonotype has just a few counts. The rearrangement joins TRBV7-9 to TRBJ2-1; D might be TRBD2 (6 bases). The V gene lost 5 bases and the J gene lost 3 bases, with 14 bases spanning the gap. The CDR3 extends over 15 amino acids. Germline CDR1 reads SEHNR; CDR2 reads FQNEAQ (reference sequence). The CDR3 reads CASSPPGVGYNEQFF. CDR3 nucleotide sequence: TGTGCCAGCAGCCCGCCGGGGGTGGGCTACAATGAGCAGTTCTTC.

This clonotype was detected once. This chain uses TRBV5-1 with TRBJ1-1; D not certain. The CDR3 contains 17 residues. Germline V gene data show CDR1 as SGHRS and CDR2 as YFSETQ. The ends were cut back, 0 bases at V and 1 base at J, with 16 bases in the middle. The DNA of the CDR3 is TGCGCCAGCAGCTTGGGTAATTCCTTTCTAACGAACACTGAAGCTTTCTTT. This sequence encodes CASSLGNSFLTNTEAFF.

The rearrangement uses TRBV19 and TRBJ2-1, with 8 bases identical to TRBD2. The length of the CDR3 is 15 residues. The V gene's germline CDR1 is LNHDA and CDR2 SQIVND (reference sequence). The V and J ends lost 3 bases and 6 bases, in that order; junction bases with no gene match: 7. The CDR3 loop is CASSIGTRGGNEQFF. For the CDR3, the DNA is TGTGCCAGTAGTATCGGGACTAGGGGGGGCAATGAGCAGTTCTTC.

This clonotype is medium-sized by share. This CDR3 reads CASSLSGRVDEQFF. In nucleotides, the CDR3 is TGCGCCAGCAGCTTAAGCGGAAGAGTGGATGAGCAGTTCTTC. The chain is built from TRBV5-1 and TRBJ2-1; D may be TRBD2 (5 bases). The CDR3 runs to 14 residues. Germline assignment: CDR1 SGHRS and CDR2 YFSETQ. V lost 2 bases to trimming and J lost 8 bases, with 14 bases between them.

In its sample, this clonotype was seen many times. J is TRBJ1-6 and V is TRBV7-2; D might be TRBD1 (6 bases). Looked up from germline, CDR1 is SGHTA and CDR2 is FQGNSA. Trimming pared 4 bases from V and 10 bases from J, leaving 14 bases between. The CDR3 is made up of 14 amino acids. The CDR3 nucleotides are TGTGCCAGCAGCTCGTTAGGACAGAGATCACCCCTCCACTTT. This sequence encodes CASSSLGQRSPLHF.

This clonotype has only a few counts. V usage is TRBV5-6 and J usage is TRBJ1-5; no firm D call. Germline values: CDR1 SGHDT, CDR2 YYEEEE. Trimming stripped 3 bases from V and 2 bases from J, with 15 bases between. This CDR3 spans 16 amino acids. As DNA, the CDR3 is TGTGCCAGCAGCTCCGCCCCCCGGGGTGGCAATCAGCCCCAGCATTTT. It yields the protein CASSSAPRGGNQPQHF.

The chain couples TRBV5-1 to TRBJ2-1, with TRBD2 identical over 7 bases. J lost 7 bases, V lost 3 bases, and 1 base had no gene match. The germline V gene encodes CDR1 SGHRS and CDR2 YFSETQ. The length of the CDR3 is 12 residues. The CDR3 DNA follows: TGCGCCAGCAGCTGGGGAGGGAATGAGCAGTTCTTC. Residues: CASSWGGNEQFF.

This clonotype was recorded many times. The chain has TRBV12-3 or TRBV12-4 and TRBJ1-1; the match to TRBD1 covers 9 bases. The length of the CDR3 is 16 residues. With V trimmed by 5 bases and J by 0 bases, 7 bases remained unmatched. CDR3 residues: CASSPGTGRMNTEAFF. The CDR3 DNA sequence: TGTGCCAGCAGTCCTGGGACAGGGAGAATGAACACTGAAGCTTTCTTT.

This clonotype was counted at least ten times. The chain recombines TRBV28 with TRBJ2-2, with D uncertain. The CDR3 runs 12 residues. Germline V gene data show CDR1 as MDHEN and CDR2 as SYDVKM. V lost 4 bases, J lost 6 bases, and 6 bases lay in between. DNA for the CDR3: TGTGCCAGCAGTTCCCCCGCCGGGGAGCTGTTTTTT. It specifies CASSSPAGELFF.

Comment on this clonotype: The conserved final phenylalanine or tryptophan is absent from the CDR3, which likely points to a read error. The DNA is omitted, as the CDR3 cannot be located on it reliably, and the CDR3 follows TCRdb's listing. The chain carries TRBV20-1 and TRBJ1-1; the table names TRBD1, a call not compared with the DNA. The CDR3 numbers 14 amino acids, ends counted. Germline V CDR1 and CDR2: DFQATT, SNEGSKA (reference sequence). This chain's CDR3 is CSARDSRGRTEAVL.

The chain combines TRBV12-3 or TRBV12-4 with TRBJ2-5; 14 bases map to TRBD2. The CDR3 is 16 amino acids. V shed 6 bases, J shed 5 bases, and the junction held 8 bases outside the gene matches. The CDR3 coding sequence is TGTGCCAGCAGCATACTTTGGACTAGCGGGAGGGAGACCCAGTACTTC. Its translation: CASSILWTSGRETQYF.

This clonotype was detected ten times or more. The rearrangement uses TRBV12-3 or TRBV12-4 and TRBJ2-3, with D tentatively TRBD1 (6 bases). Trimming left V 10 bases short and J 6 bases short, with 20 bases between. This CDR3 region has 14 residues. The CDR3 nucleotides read TGTGCCACAGGGGAAACAGTATCCCCCGATACGCAGTATTTT. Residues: CATGETVSPDTQYF.

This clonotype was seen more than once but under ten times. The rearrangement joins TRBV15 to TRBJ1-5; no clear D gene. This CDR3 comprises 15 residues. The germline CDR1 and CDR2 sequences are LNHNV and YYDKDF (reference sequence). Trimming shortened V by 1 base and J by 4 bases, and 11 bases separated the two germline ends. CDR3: CATSRGSGRNQPQHF. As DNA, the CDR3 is TGTGCCACCAGCAGAGGATCGGGGAGGAATCAGCCCCAGCATTTT.

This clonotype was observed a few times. The CDR3 region has the DNA TGTGCCAGCAGATCAACCGGGGAGCTGTTTTTT. As protein: CASRSTGELFF. The chain is built from TRBV7-6 and TRBJ2-2; D remains ambiguous. Trimming pared 6 bases from V and 5 bases from J, leaving 4 bases between. The CDR3 spans 11 residues. CDR1 is SGHVS and CDR2 is FNYEAQ in the germline V gene.

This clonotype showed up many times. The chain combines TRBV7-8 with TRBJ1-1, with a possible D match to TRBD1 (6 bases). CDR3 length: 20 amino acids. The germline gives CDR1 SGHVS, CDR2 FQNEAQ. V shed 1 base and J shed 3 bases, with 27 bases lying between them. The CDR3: CASSLGDNRGREVYYTEAFF. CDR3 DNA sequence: TGTGCCAGCAGCTTAGGGGACAATAGGGGAAGGGAGGTCTACTACACTGAAGCTTTCTTT.

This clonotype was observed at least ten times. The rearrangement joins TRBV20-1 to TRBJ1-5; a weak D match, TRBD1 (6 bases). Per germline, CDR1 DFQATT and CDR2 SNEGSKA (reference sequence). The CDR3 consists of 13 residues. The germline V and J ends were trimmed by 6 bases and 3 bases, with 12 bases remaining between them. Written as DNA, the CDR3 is TGCAGTGCGCGGACAGAGAACAATCAGCCCCAGCATTTT. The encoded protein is CSARTENNQPQHF.

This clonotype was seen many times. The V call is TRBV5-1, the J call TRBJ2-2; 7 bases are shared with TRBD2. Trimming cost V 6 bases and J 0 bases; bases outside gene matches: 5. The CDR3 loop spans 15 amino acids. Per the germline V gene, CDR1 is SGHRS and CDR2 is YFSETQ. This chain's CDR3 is CASKLAGANTGELFF. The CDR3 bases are TGCGCCAGCAAGTTGGCGGGGGCGAACACCGGGGAGCTGTTTTTT.

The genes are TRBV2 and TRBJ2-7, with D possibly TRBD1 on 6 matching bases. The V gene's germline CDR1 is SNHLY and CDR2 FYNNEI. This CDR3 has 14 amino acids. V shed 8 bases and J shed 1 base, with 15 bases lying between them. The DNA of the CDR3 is TGTGCCAGCGGGGGCGGCGGCCAATCCTACGAGCAGTACTTC. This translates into CASGGGGQSYEQYF.

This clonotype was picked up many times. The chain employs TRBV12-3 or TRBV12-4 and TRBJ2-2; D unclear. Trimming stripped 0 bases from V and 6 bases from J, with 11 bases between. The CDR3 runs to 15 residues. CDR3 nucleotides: TGTGCCAGCAGTTTAGCGCTAAGTTGGGCCGGGGAGCTGTTTTTT. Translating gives CASSLALSWAGELFF.

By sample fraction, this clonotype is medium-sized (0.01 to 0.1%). CDR3 sequence: CASSPGAGETQYF. CDR3 DNA: TGTGCCAGCAGCCCAGGGGCCGGGGAGACCCAGTACTTC. The chain employs TRBV28 and TRBJ2-5; tentative D call: TRBD1 (6 bases). CDR3 length equals 13 residues. V lost 6 bases and J 5 bases, leaving 13 bases between the germline ends. The germline gives CDR1 MDHEN, CDR2 SYDVKM.